This T cell receptor (beta chain) derives from a study of T-cell memory formation after mild COVID-19. 5'RACE with constant-segment primers built TCRalpha and TCRbeta cDNA libraries with UMIs. TCRdb recomputed calls from the 5' RACE reads with MiXCR, one row per CDR3 protein. The sample holds 50,000 or so distinct CDR3 sequences, approximately 9% seen once. V was pared by 4 bases and J by 2 bases, with 9 bases between. CDR3 length: 15 amino acids. Germline V lookup: CDR1 SGHAT, CDR2 FQNNGV. Input material: PBMCs or a T cell subset sorted from them (not recorded which). J is TRBJ2-6 and V is TRBV11-2; D ambiguous. This receptor was identified in an adult woman who had mild COVID-19 (a few samples of this study predate the infection). Cell type and time point are not known. The CDR3 DNA sequence: TGTGCCAGCAGCTCCCACCGGACTGGGGCCAACGTCCTGACTTTC. Encoded protein: CASSSHRTGANVLTF.